This T cell receptor (beta chain) was sequenced for a study of radiation and T cells in renal cell carcinoma (dated by TCRdb to 2018 to 2021). With regard to the full study: A total of some 55 samples underwent TCR beta sequencing, made up of roughly 26 tumors and around 27 peripheral blood samples. The final blood draw was performed at 4 weeks after radiation, at the same time as nephrectomy. A total of 4 million to 5 million unique CDR3 nucleotide sequences, encoding fewer than 3,000,000 unique CDR3 amino acid sequences, were found across all 50 or so samples. Study-level results and caveats: The single-armed trial design could not address effects of radiation dose or scheduling on the TCR repertoire. Changes in the blood repertoire were not tracked past 4 weeks after treatment. Because pretreatment tumor biopsies were not available, the baseline intratumoral presence of clonotypes could not be determined. In blood, the top tumor clonotypes increased between baseline and 2 weeks post-radiation and then shrank by 4 weeks, which suggests that tumor-resident clones expanded only transiently.

V is pared back by 1 base and J by 0 bases, with 7 bases lying between the germline termini. The CDR3 measures 14 amino acids from cysteine to phenylalanine. Only the CDR3 region is kept as DNA, spanning 42 bases read in frame from base 1. CDR1 and CDR2, looked up from the germline V gene, are SGHAT and FQNNGV. With regard to this clone: Its antigen target is currently unknown. No qualities accompany the bases; no much larger clone lies one base away.

The sample's time point label, in plain terms: blood 4 weeks post-SBRT, at nephrectomy. The meaning of the sample's treatment or condition label: 15 Gy SBRT to primary tumor, nephrectomy 4 weeks later. Samples were obtained from a clinical trial, in which 15 Gy stereotactic body radiation therapy was delivered to primary renal cell carcinomas and nephrectomy was performed 4 weeks later. To track tumor-enriched clonotypes, serial peripheral blood was sampled from radiation-treated patients at baseline and at 2 weeks and 4 weeks after SBRT. Every patient's renal cell carcinoma showed clear cell pathology. Genomic DNA for TCR sequencing was prepared using the QIAamp DNA Blood Mini Kit (Qiagen). Samples were included in the analyses only if all quality control checks were passed. TCR beta libraries were generated from genomic DNA with the immunoSEQ kit, following the manufacturer's recommendations. For library preparation, a first multiplex PCR was performed with proprietary primers, followed by a second PCR in which unique barcodes were added, and bead cleanups were performed after each round. A kit-provided positive control reaction and a negative control reaction were included in every sample batch. The final libraries were assessed on an Agilent 4200 TapeStation D1000 ScreenTape, pooled by volume, and quantified by qPCR. Sequencing ran on an Illumina NextSeq500 with a MidOutput 150-cycle cartridge, using 156 Read1 and 15 Index1 cycles with kit custom primers. The pooled library was loaded at 0.8 to 1 pM, and about 21% PhiX control was spiked in. Under the source paper's analysis protocol: Vendor-processed data were analyzed in R, and a clonotype was defined as all T cells sharing the same CDR3 nucleotide sequence. For clone abundance analyses, frequencies were normalized to the 10,000 most abundant clones per sample. Public T cell clones, which averaged fewer than five per sample, were excluded before analysis. Tumor-enriched and baseline blood-enriched clonotypes were defined by at least a 32-fold difference in abundance between compartments. A beta-binomial differential abundance model was used to identify clonotypes that were expanded or contracted between blood time points. Tumor-blood repertoire similarity was measured with the Baroni-Urbani and Buser coefficient, and group comparisons used two-tailed Wilcoxon tests in R. Here the immuneACCESS table is served through TCRdb, limited to in-frame sequences with V and J called. Missing clones are a known gap in these copies; in checked studies unresolved V genes cover under half, and the rest lacks a known reason. From that table come the V and J calls and clone size; the DNA was used to work out D and trimming. The sample has roughly 170,000 clones on record, about 88% of them singletons. The top ten clonotypes cover 11% of the sample.

The chain joins TRBV11-2 to TRBJ2-7; no confident D gene assignment can be made. This TCR derives from a woman in her 50s with renal cell carcinoma. Sample: blood, taken from a patient whose treatment included radiotherapy and nephrectomy. The CDR3: CASSLARSSYEQYF. The DNA sequence reads TGTGCCAGCAGCTTAGCACGGTCCTCCTACGAGCAGTACTTC. Full variable domain (CDR3 extended with the reference TRBV11-2 and TRBJ2-7 proteins): EAGVAQSPRYKIIEKRQSVAFWCNPISGHATLYWYQQILGQGPKLLIQFQNNGVVDDSQLPKDRFSAERLKGVDSTLKIQPAKLEDSAVYLCASSLARSSYEQYFGPGTRLTVT.